The present TCR beta chain was sequenced within a study of technical replicates of blood from a handful of donors. Repertoires were generated with immunoSEQ multiplex PCR, while TCRdb's copy carries only in-frame clones and drops some. This sample carries about 59,000 clones, approximately 92% of them seen once, and the ten largest clones take less than 5%. This CDR3 has 12 amino acids. The germline V gene encodes CDR1 LNHDA and CDR2 SQIVND (reference sequence). With 0 bases removed from V and 8 bases from J, the gap between germline ends came to 7 bases. This clonotype was obtained from a human donor in good health. Some clones in this sample may be carry-over from other donors' samples. The sample was PBMCs. J is TRBJ1-2 and V is TRBV19; D gene uncertain. The CDR3 DNA reads TGTGCCAGTAGTATAGAGGGCAGAGGCTACACCTTC. This codes for CASSIEGRGYTF.